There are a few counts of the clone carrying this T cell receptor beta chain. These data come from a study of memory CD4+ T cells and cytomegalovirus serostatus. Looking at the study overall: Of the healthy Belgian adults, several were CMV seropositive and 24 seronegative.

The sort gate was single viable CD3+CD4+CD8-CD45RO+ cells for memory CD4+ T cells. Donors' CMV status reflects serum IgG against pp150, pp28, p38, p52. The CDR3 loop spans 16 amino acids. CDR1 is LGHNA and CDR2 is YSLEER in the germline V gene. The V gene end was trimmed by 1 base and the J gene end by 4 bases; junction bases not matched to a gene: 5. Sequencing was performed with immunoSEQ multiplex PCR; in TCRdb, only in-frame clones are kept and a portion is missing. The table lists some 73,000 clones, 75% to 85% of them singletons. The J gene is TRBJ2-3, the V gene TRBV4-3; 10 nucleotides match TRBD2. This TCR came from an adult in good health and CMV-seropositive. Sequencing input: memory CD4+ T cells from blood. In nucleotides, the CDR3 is TGCGCCAGCAGCCAAGGGACTAGCGGTTATTCAGATACGCAGTATTTT. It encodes CASSQGTSGYSDTQYF.